Reported below is one T cell receptor (beta chain). This record belongs to a study of monozygotic twins with cystic fibrosis. CDR1 and CDR2 from the germline V gene are LNHDA and SQIVND (reference sequence). V was trimmed by 1 base and J by 4 bases, leaving 7 bases between them. The CDR3 length is 13 residues. Clones were sequenced by immunoSEQ multiplex PCR, and TCRdb holds only the in-frame ones, with some missing. The table records roughly 13,000 clones, roughly nine tenths of them present only once. The chain is built from TRBV19 and TRBJ1-2; D remains ambiguous. The sample comprised blood. This receptor was taken from a boy aged 5 to 17 with cystic fibrosis. CDR3 sequence (DNA): TGTGCCAGTAGTATAGCTGGGATCTATGGCTACACCTTC. It translates to CASSIAGIYGYTF.